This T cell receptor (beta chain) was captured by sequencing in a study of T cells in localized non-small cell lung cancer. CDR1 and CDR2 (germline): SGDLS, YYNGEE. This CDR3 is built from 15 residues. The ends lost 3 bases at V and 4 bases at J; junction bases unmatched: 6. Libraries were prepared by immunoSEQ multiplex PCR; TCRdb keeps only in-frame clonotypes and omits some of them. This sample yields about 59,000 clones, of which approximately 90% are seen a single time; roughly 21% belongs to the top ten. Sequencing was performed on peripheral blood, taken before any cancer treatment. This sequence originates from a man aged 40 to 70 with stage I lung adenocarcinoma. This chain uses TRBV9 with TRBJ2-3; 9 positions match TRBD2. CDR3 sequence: CASSGPREGADTQYF. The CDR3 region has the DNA TGTGCCAGCAGCGGTCCGCGGGAGGGCGCAGATACGCAGTATTTT. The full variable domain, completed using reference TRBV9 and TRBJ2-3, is DSGVTQTPKHLITATGQRVTLRCSPRSGDLSVYWYQQSLDQGLQFLIQYYNGEERAKGNILERFSAQQFPDLHSELNLSSLELGDSALYFCASSGPREGADTQYFGPGTRLTVL.